This entry lists 27 T cell receptor beta chains sequenced from one sample in a study of persistence of HIV-infected CD4 T cells. Overlapping HIV-1 Gag 15-mer peptides at around 0.91 ug per peptide per mL were used. Sorting selected CD4+ T cells upregulating both CD40 ligand and CD69. The libraries were made with immunoSEQ version 4 in survey mode. Data came from immunoSEQ multiplex PCR; TCRdb stores just in-frame clones and leaves some out. This sample has 7,500 to 9,500 clones, with about four fifths found just once. No antigens are known for them. The material sequenced was CD4+ T cells sorted from PBMCs after roughly 17-hour stimulation, taken from a patient who received antiretroviral therapy. The receptors derive from an adult woman with HIV who was CMV-seropositive.

The chain has TRBV4-3 and TRBJ2-1; D may correspond to TRBD1 or TRBD2 (6 bases each). The V end was cut by 4 bases, the J end by 8 bases, with 15 bases between. The germline V gene has CDR1 LGHNA and CDR2 YSLEER. The CDR3 runs to 14 residues. Here the CDR3 reads CASSLQLRGDEQFF. In DNA, the CDR3 is TGCGCCAGCAGCCTACAACTAAGGGGGGATGAGCAGTTCTTC.

This chain uses TRBV6-5 with TRBJ2-7, with D possibly TRBD1 on 6 matching bases. The CDR3 extends over 14 amino acids. V was shortened by 7 bases and J by 4 bases, with 17 bases between the two germline ends. Germline values: CDR1 MNHEY, CDR2 SVGAGI. CDR3 loop: CASNKAGARYEQYF. CDR3 coding DNA: TGTGCCAGCAACAAAGCAGGGGCGCGATACGAGCAGTACTTC.

The V and J genes are TRBV7-8 and TRBJ1-3, with unresolved D. Trimming stripped 8 bases from V and 0 bases from J, with 8 bases between. Germline CDR1 SGHVS, CDR2 FQNEAQ. CDR3 size: 13 residues. The CDR3 nucleotides are TGTGCCAGCTCGGCGATCTCTGGAAACACCATATATTTT. This gives the protein CASSAISGNTIYF. The whole variable domain, remainder taken from reference TRBV7-8 and TRBJ1-3, is GAGVSQSPRYKVAKRGQDVALRCDPISGHVSLFWYQQALGQGPEFLTYFQNEAQLDKSGLPSDRFFAERPEGSVSTLKIQRTQQEDSAVYLCASSAISGNTIYFGEGSWLTVV.

The rearrangement joins TRBV18 to TRBJ2-2; TRBD1 aligns across 7 bases. The CDR3 contains 13 residues. The V gene's germline CDR1 is KGHSH and CDR2 LQKENI. Trimming cost V 5 bases and J 6 bases; bases outside gene matches: 3. The CDR3 is CASSNDRAGELFF. The CDR3 region has the DNA TGTGCCAGCTCAAACGACAGGGCCGGGGAGCTGTTTTTT. Variable domain in full (rest from reference TRBV18 and TRBJ2-2): NAGVMQNPRHLVRRRGQEARLRCSPMKGHSHVYWYRQLPEEGLKFMVYLQKENIIDESGMPKERFSAEFPKEGPSILRIQQVVRGDSAAYFCASSNDRAGELFFGEGSRLTVL.

The rearrangement joins TRBV7-3 to TRBJ2-3; D is perhaps TRBD2 (6 bases). Germline CDR1 is SGHTA and CDR2 is FQGTGA. The CDR3 consists of 16 residues. V was cut by 1 base and J by 1 base, with 12 bases left in between. CDR3 sequence: CASSLKGGGGTDTQYF. The CDR3 DNA is TGTGCCAGCAGCTTAAAGGGAGGCGGGGGCACAGATACGCAGTATTTT.

There are a few counts of this clone. The chain employs TRBV4-1 and TRBJ1-1; D gene unclear. CDR1 and CDR2 from the germline V gene are MGHRA and YSYEKL. Trimming shortened V by 1 base and J by 11 bases, and 14 bases separated the two germline ends. This CDR3 comprises 13 residues. The CDR3 here is CASSQVRLSVAFF. CDR3 in DNA: TGCGCCAGCAGCCAAGTTCGGCTAAGTGTTGCTTTCTTT.

The CDR3: CSGLRGRNTEAFF. CDR3 in DNA: TGCAGTGGCCTCAGGGGCCGGAACACTGAAGCTTTCTTT. The chain carries TRBV29-1 and TRBJ1-1; a possible D gene is TRBD1 (6 bases). Germline assignment: CDR1 SQVTM and CDR2 ANQGSEA. This CDR3 has 13 amino acids.

In the case of this clone: The sample contains more than one DNA sequence encoding this CDR3. The J gene is TRBJ2-7, the V gene TRBV5-1; D perhaps matches TRBD2 (5 bases). Germline V gene lookup returns CDR1 SGHRS and CDR2 YFSETQ. V was trimmed by 0 bases and J by 0 bases, leaving 7 bases between them. The CDR3 totals 14 residues. CDR3 residues: CASSLEGSSYEQYF. CDR3 DNA sequence: TGCGCCAGCAGCTTGGAAGGGAGCTCCTACGAGCAGTACTTC.

This rearrangement joins TRBV6-2 or TRBV6-3 to TRBJ1-6; TRBD1 agrees at 9 bases. The CDR3 has 14 amino acids. The ends lost 5 bases at V and 8 bases at J; junction bases unmatched: 4. The V gene's germline CDR1 is MNHEY and CDR2 SVGEGT. CDR3 nucleotides: TGTGCCAGCAGTAACAGGGGGCCTTATTCACCCCTCCACTTT. Protein: CASSNRGPYSPLHF.

In its sample, this clone was seen a few times. The V call is TRBV2, the J call TRBJ2-3, with unresolved D. The CDR3 is made up of 15 amino acids. V dropped 8 bases and J dropped 2 bases, with 17 bases sitting between them. The germline CDR1 and CDR2 sequences are SNHLY and FYNNEI. This chain's CDR3 is CASQTPARATDTQYF. The CDR3 DNA sequence: TGTGCCAGCCAGACCCCGGCGAGAGCCACAGATACGCAGTATTTT. Filled out from reference TRBV2 and TRBJ2-3, the complete variable domain reads EPEVTQTPSHQVTQMGQEVILRCVPISNHLYFYWYRQILGQKVEFLVSFYNNEISEKSEIFDDQFSVERPDGSNFTLKIRSTKLEDSAMYFCASQTPARATDTQYFGPGTRLTVL.

The rearrangement joins TRBV18 to TRBJ1-1, with D perhaps matching TRBD1 (5 bases). The V gene lost 4 bases and the J gene lost 0 bases, with 9 bases spanning the gap. The germline V gene has CDR1 KGHSH and CDR2 LQKENI. This CDR3 has 14 amino acids. The CDR3 region has the DNA TGTGCCAGCTCACTACAGGAAGTGAACACTGAAGCTTTCTTT. This sequence encodes CASSLQEVNTEAFF.

The chain employs TRBV19 and TRBJ1-5, with TRBD1 matching over 7 bases. This CDR3 spans 13 amino acids. Germline CDR1 LNHDA, CDR2 SQIVND (reference sequence). The junction had 5 bases not matched to a gene; V was cut back by 10 bases and J by 2 bases. As DNA, the CDR3 is TGTGCCACTATAGGACAGGGCAATCAGCCCCAGCATTTT. It encodes CATIGQGNQPQHF. The entire variable domain, with the rest obtained from reference TRBV19 and TRBJ1-5, is as follows: DGGITQSPKYLFRKEGQNVTLSCEQNLNHDAMYWYRQDPGQGLRLIYYSQIVNDFQKGDIAEGYSVSREKKESFPLTVTSAQKNPTAFYLCATIGQGNQPQHFGDGTRLSIL.

This clone came up a few times. This chain links TRBV12-5 with TRBJ1-5; the D gene is possibly TRBD1 (5 bases). The CDR3 runs to 13 residues. Germline values: CDR1 LGHNT, CDR2 FRNRAP. Between the trimmed V and J ends, which lost 6 bases and 2 bases, there was a span of 8 bases. CDR3 sequence: CASGPGGNQPQHF. CDR3 coding DNA: TGTGCTAGTGGCCCGGGGGGCAATCAGCCCCAGCATTTT.

This chain links TRBV7-9 with TRBJ1-3, with TRBD1 matching over 9 bases. The CDR3 is made up of 15 amino acids. Trimming at V came to 2 bases and at J to 4 bases, leaving 3 bases not matched to a gene. Germline V gene lookup returns CDR1 SEHNR and CDR2 FQNEAQ (reference sequence). This CDR3 reads CASSLRTGAGNTIYF. The CDR3 nucleotides read TGTGCCAGCAGCTTAAGGACAGGGGCCGGAAACACCATATATTTT. Filled out from reference TRBV7-9 and TRBJ1-3, the complete variable domain reads DTGVSQNPRHKITKRGQNVTFRCDPISEHNRLYWYRQTLGQGPEFLTYFQNEAQLEKSRLLSDRFSAERPKGSFSTLEIQRTEQGDSAMYLCASSLRTGAGNTIYFGEGSWLTVV.

This clone was recorded once. The chain couples TRBV7-2 to TRBJ2-7, with a tentative D call TRBD2 (5 bases). This CDR3 has 14 amino acids. V lost 5 bases and J 0 bases, leaving 11 bases between the germline ends. Germline lookup yields CDR1 SGHTA and CDR2 FQGNSA. CDR3 amino acids: CASSPRTVSYEQYF. Here the CDR3 DNA reads TGTGCCAGCAGCCCTAGGACTGTCTCCTACGAGCAGTACTTC.

This chain joins TRBV2 and TRBJ1-5, with 10 positions matching TRBD1. This CDR3 region has 14 residues. In germline, CDR1 is SNHLY, CDR2 FYNNEI. Losses at the gene ends were 8 bases for V and 8 bases for J; bases not matched to a gene: 9. The CDR3, as DNA: TGTGCCAGCGCCCGGGACAGGGGTCTTAAGCCCCAGCATTTT. This gives the protein CASARDRGLKPQHF.

The chain has TRBV12-3 or TRBV12-4 and TRBJ1-6; no firm D call. Trimming removed 3 bases from V and 6 bases from J, with 3 bases in between. The CDR3 is made up of 12 amino acids. CDR3: CASSFSNSPLHF. The CDR3 DNA reads TGTGCCAGCAGTTTTAGTAATTCACCCCTCCACTTT.

V and J are TRBV5-1 and TRBJ2-3, with 9 bases lining up with TRBD1. Germline CDR1 and CDR2: SGHRS and YFSETQ. The CDR3 sequence is 14 residues long. After removal of 3 bases from V and 5 bases from J, the junction contained 4 bases not matched to a gene. The CDR3 coding sequence is TGCGCCAGCAGCTGGGGACAGGGCCAAGATACGCAGTATTTT. As protein: CASSWGQGQDTQYF.

The CDR3 DNA reads as TGCAGCGTTGGAGGCAGTTTATGGGAAAAACTGTTTTTT. Its protein is CSVGGSLWEKLFF. This chain uses TRBV29-1 with TRBJ1-4, with no clear D. The ends were cut back, 4 bases at V and 8 bases at J, with 14 bases in the middle. There are 13 residues in the CDR3. Per the germline V gene, CDR1 is SQVTM and CDR2 is ANQGSEA. Using reference TRBV29-1 and TRBJ1-4 for the parts outside the CDR3, the full variable domain is SAVISQKPSRDICQRGTSLTIQCQVDSQVTMMFWYRQQPGQSLTLIATANQGSEATYESGFVIDKFPISRPNLTFSTLTVSNMSPEDSSIYLCSVGGSLWEKLFFGSGTQLSVL.

This chain links TRBV14 with TRBJ2-7; D is undetermined. This CDR3 comprises 12 residues. V was trimmed by 0 bases and J by 8 bases, leaving 8 bases between them. Germline assignment: CDR1 SGHDN and CDR2 FVKESK. DNA of the CDR3: TGTGCCAGCAGCCAAGACAGGCTCCAGCAGTACTTC. It codes for CASSQDRLQQYF.

The V and J genes are TRBV12-3 or TRBV12-4 and TRBJ1-1, with 7 bases matching TRBD1. This CDR3 is 13 amino acids long. Trimming at V came to 7 bases and at J to 4 bases, leaving 6 bases not matched to a gene. The CDR3 nucleotides read TGTGCCAGCAATTACAGGGGATTCACTGAAGCTTTCTTT. Translation gives CASNYRGFTEAFF.

CDR3 loop: CASSLQTSPLHF. CDR3 nucleotide sequence: TGTGCCAGCAGCTTACAGACTTCACCCCTCCACTTT. The chain joins TRBV5-6 to TRBJ1-6; no definite D call. CDR3 length: 12 amino acids. V lost 2 bases to trimming and J lost 9 bases, with 6 bases between them. CDR1 and CDR2 (germline): SGHDT, YYEEEE.

In this sample, this clone turned up a few times. The chain uses TRBV6-5 and TRBJ1-6; D is unresolved. The CDR3 has 13 amino acids. Germline V gene lookup returns CDR1 MNHEY and CDR2 SVGAGI. With 4 bases removed from V and 7 bases from J, the gap between germline ends came to 8 bases. CDR3 amino acids: CASSWKRNSPLHF. The DNA for the CDR3 is TGTGCCAGCAGTTGGAAAAGGAATTCACCCCTCCACTTT.

V and J are TRBV5-6 and TRBJ1-4, with 8 bases lining up with TRBD1. The trim removed 2 bases at V and 7 bases at J, leaving 7 bases unmatched. The CDR3 totals 15 residues. Germline V gene lookup returns CDR1 SGHDT and CDR2 YYEEEE. Here the CDR3 reads CASSFLDREREKLFF. The CDR3 nucleotides are TGTGCCAGCAGCTTTCTGGACAGGGAACGTGAAAAACTGTTTTTT.

As DNA, the CDR3 is TGTGCCAGCAGCTTAACGCCCGGGGGCCAAGAGACCCAGTACTTC. This codes for CASSLTPGGQETQYF. This chain uses TRBV7-3 with TRBJ2-5; maybe TRBD2 (6 bases). The CDR3 covers 15 residues. Germline loops: CDR1 SGHTA, CDR2 FQGTGA. V was trimmed by 0 bases and J by 1 base, leaving 9 bases between them.

V is TRBV29-1 and J is TRBJ1-1; 8 bases map to TRBD1. Germline loops: CDR1 SQVTM, CDR2 ANQGSEA. The trim removed 6 bases at V and 2 bases at J, leaving 2 bases unmatched. This CDR3 has 12 residues. CDR3 residues: CSVDRGNTEAFF. The CDR3 bases are TGCAGCGTCGACAGGGGCAACACTGAAGCTTTCTTT.

The chain joins TRBV2 to TRBJ1-2, with D uncertain. Trimming shortened V by 9 bases and J by 1 base, and 12 bases separated the two germline ends. The CDR3 sequence is 13 residues long. From germline, CDR1 is SNHLY and CDR2 FYNNEI. The CDR3 is CASFWGGNYGYTF. Here the CDR3 DNA reads TGTGCCAGTTTCTGGGGAGGTAACTATGGCTACACCTTC.